The 8 T cell receptor beta chains below come from one sample, sequenced in a study of shared clonotypes between healthy human individuals. Profiling relied on immunoSEQ multiplex PCR, and the TCRdb table lists in-frame clones only, not all of them. The table lists over 95,000 clones, about 67% of them singletons. Sequenced sample: memory CD8+ T cells sorted from blood. Subset meaning: CD45RO+ cells pooled with CCR7-negative TemRA cells. The receptors shown here come from a woman aged 30 to 39 in good health.

This clone was counted between two and nine times. This sequence joins TRBV7-9 and TRBJ2-3; 8 bases are a match to TRBD2. This CDR3 is built from 15 residues. V was clipped by 2 bases and J by 6 bases; unmatched bases: 7. Germline V gene sequence: CDR1 SEHNR, CDR2 FQNEAQ (reference sequence). In nucleotides, the CDR3 is TGTGCCAGCAGCTTATATGGGACTAGGGTTGATACGCAGTATTTT. Translated, it gives CASSLYGTRVDTQYF.

The V gene is TRBV2, the J gene TRBJ1-2, with D unresolved. The CDR3 totals 18 residues. Germline V lookup: CDR1 SNHLY, CDR2 FYNNEI. The V end was cut by 5 bases, the J end by 4 bases, with 26 bases between. CDR3 in DNA: TGTGCCAGCAGTAGACCCTCCGGGAGCGAAATTCTCACCTATGGCTACACCTTC. It is translated as CASSRPSGSEILTYGYTF.

The J gene is TRBJ1-3, the V gene TRBV15; unclear D gene. Trimming removed 0 bases from V and 2 bases from J, with 8 bases in between. Germline-derived CDR1 and CDR2 are LNHNV and YYDKDF (reference sequence). This CDR3 is 15 amino acids long. The CDR3 DNA follows: TGTGCCACCAGCAGAGATATGGGAGCTGGAAACACCATATATTTT. Translated, it gives CATSRDMGAGNTIYF.

The chain is built from TRBV28 and TRBJ2-1; 7 nucleotides match TRBD2. The CDR3 contains 16 residues. The J segment lost 7 bases and the V segment lost 4 bases, leaving 13 bases of the junction unmatched. From germline, CDR1 is MDHEN and CDR2 SYDVKM. The CDR3 is CASSWPSGGSRNEQFF. CDR3 DNA sequence: TGTGCCAGCAGTTGGCCCAGCGGCGGGAGTAGGAATGAGCAGTTCTTC.

The chain links TRBV6-4 to TRBJ2-1, with 10 positions matching TRBD2. V lost 3 bases to trimming and J lost 7 bases; unmatched junction nucleotides: 6. This CDR3 contains 15 residues. CDR1 and CDR2 (germline): MRHNA, SNTAGT. This CDR3 reads CASSEEREGSNEQFF. In nucleotides, the CDR3 is TGTGCCAGCAGTGAGGAGCGGGAGGGTTCTAATGAGCAGTTCTTC.

V gene TRBV15 combines with J gene TRBJ2-7; weak D call: TRBD2 (5 bases). Germline V gene lookup returns CDR1 LNHNV and CDR2 YYDKDF (reference sequence). There are 14 residues in the CDR3. V lost 3 bases to trimming and J lost 4 bases, with 13 bases between them. CDR3 coding DNA: TGTGCCACCAGCAGTGGACTGACTGCATACGAGCAGTACTTC. Protein product: CATSSGLTAYEQYF.

The rearrangement joins TRBV6-4 to TRBJ2-6; D gene uncertain. With 3 bases removed from V and 0 bases from J, the gap between germline ends came to 6 bases. The germline CDR1 and CDR2 sequences are MRHNA and SNTAGT. CDR3 length equals 15 residues. This CDR3 reads CASSDGLSGANVLTF. In DNA, the CDR3 is TGTGCCAGCAGTGATGGTCTCTCTGGGGCCAACGTCCTGACTTTC.

V is TRBV6-4 and J is TRBJ2-1; D possibly corresponds to TRBD2 (6 bases). Germline V gene data show CDR1 as MRHNA and CDR2 as SNTAGT. This CDR3 comprises 15 residues. Deletions cut 2 bases from V and 7 bases from J, with 15 bases between. CDR3 amino acids: CASSDVAGAGNEQFF. The CDR3 DNA reads as TGTGCCAGCAGTGACGTTGCGGGCGCGGGGAATGAGCAGTTCTTC.